A selection of T cell receptor beta chains follows, all from one sample in a study of CD8 T cells in ankylosing spondylitis. Each CDR3 protein is one row after TCRdb ran MiXCR on the 5' RACE reads. In the table there are around 180,000 distinct CDR3 sequences, 15% to 20% of which are singletons. Material for sequencing was blood, either unsorted or a sorted T cell fraction (not recorded which). These receptors all come from a male donor aged 5-29 years with ankylosing spondylitis or in good health (not recorded which). Each CDR3 is given with its conserved first and last residue. A D gene is named only where the DNA matches it firmly. Only some rows state a clone size, as once, few, many or a class for expanded clones.

size: many
D: .
J: TRBJ2-7
V: TRBV6-5
CDR3: CASSYREGAIHEQYF
DNA: TGTGCCAGCAGTTACAGGGAGGGGGCGATCCACGAGCAGTACTTC

size: many
D: .
J: TRBJ1-5
V: TRBV5-1
CDR3: CASSSSGTPNQPQHF
DNA: TGCGCCAGCAGCTCGTCAGGGACCCCCAATCAGCCCCAGCATTTT

size: many
D: .
J: TRBJ2-6
V: TRBV6-5
CDR3: CASKGFASGANVLTF
DNA: TGTGCCAGCAAGGGGTTCGCCTCTGGGGCCAACGTCCTGACTTTC

size: many
D: .
J: TRBJ2-3
V: TRBV24-1
CDR3: CATSDFASSGTDTQYF
DNA: TGTGCCACCAGTGATTTCGCGTCTTCTGGCACAGATACGCAGTATTTT

size: many
D: TRBD2
J: TRBJ2-7
V: TRBV29-1
CDR3: CSVSRGGLPYEQYF
DNA: TGCAGCGTATCTCGCGGGGGACTCCCCTACGAGCAGTACTTC

size: many
D: .
J: TRBJ2-6
V: TRBV11-2
CDR3: CASSLDPGAGANVLTF
DNA: TGTGCCAGCAGCTTAGATCCCGGAGCTGGGGCCAACGTCCTGACTTTC

size: many
D: TRBD2
J: TRBJ2-3
V: TRBV20-1
CDR3: CSAIGEGGPDTQYF
DNA: TGCAGTGCTATCGGGGAGGGCGGACCAGATACGCAGTATTTT

size: .
D: TRBD2
J: TRBJ2-5
V: TRBV24-1
CDR3: CATSAPLGGTQETQYF
DNA: TGTGCCACCAGTGCCCCCCTGGGGGGGACTCAAGAGACCCAGTACTTC

size: many
D: TRBD2
J: TRBJ2-7
V: TRBV6-1
CDR3: CASSPGLAGSYEQYF
DNA: TGTGCCAGCAGTCCAGGACTAGCGGGATCTTACGAGCAGTACTTC

size: many
D: TRBD2
J: TRBJ2-1
V: TRBV29-1
CDR3: CSAPGLAGAEQFF
DNA: TGCAGCGCCCCGGGACTAGCGGGAGCTGAGCAGTTCTTC

size: many
D: .
J: TRBJ1-6
V: TRBV4-2
CDR3: CASSQVESGSSPLHF
DNA: TGTGCCAGCAGCCAAGTGGAGTCCGGGTCGTCACCCCTCCACTTT

size: many
D: .
J: TRBJ2-5
V: TRBV24-1
CDR3: CATSDTGRSQETQYF
DNA: TGTGCCACCAGTGACACAGGACGGTCCCAAGAGACCCAGTACTTC

size: .
D: .
J: TRBJ2-1
V: TRBV29-1
CDR3: CSTRRYNEQFF
DNA: TGCAGCACCCGACGATACAATGAGCAGTTCTTC

size: .
D: .
J: TRBJ2-2
V: TRBV29-1
CDR3: CSVVVGPGELFF
DNA: TGCAGCGTTGTTGTAGGGCCCGGGGAGCTGTTTTTT

size: .
D: .
J: TRBJ2-3
V: TRBV24-1
CDR3: CATSDFGRGDTQYF
DNA: TGTGCCACCAGTGATTTTGGGCGGGGAGATACGCAGTATTTT

size: many
D: TRBD1
J: TRBJ2-3
V: TRBV7-3
CDR3: CASSSWAGQGSTDTQYF
DNA: TGTGCCAGCAGCTCCTGGGCGGGACAGGGGAGCACAGATACGCAGTATTTT

size: .
D: .
J: TRBJ1-2
V: TRBV20-1
CDR3: CSARDERPTDYGYTF
DNA: TGCAGTGCTAGAGATGAGCGGCCAACTGATTATGGCTACACCTTC

size: many
D: .
J: TRBJ2-5
V: TRBV7-2
CDR3: CASSPVLLARKQETQYF
DNA: TGTGCCAGCAGCCCCGTGTTGTTAGCCCGAAAGCAAGAGACCCAGTACTTC